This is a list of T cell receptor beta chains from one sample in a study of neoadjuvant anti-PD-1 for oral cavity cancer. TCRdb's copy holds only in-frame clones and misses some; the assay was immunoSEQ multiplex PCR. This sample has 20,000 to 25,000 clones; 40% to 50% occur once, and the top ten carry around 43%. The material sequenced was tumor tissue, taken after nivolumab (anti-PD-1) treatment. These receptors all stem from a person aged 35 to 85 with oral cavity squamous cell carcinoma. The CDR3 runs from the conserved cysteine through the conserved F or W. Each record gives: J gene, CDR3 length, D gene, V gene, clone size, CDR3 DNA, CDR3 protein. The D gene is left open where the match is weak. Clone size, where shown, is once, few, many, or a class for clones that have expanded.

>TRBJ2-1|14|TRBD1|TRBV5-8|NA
TGTGCCAGCAGGGACAGGGGTTCCTACAATGAGCAGTTCTTC
CASRDRGSYNEQFF
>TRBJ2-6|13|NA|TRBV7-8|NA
TGTGCCAGCGCCACGGCTGGGGCCAACGTCCTGACTTTC
CASATAGANVLTF
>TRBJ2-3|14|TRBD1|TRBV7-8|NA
TGTGCCAGCGGCAGGACAGGACGCACAGATACGCAGTATTTT
CASGRTGRTDTQYF
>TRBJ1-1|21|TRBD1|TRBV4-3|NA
TGCGCCAGCAGCCACCAATGGGACAGGAGACCCTCCTTGCGACTGAACACTGAAGCTTTCTTT
CASSHQWDRRPSLRLNTEAFF
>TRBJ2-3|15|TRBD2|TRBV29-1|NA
TGCAGCGTAACTAATAGCGGGGGTGGCACAGATACGCAGTATTTT
CSVTNSGGGTDTQYF
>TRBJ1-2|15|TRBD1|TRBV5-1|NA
TGCGCCAGCAGCTTAGGAACCGGGACAGGCGACGGCTACACCTTC
CASSLGTGTGDGYTF
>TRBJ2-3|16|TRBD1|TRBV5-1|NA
TGCGCCAGCAGCTCCCACATAGGACAGGGCACAGATACGCAGTATTTT
CASSSHIGQGTDTQYF
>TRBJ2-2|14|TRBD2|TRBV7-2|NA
TGTGCCAGCAGCCGGGGACTAGCCTCCGGGGAGCTGTTTTTT
CASSRGLASGELFF
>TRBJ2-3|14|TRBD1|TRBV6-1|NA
TGTGCCAGCACCGTGGACAGGGGCACAGATACGCAGTATTTT
CASTVDRGTDTQYF
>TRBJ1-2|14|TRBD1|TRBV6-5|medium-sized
TGTGCCAGCAGTAAGGGACAGGGACCTTATGGCTACACCTTC
CASSKGQGPYGYTF
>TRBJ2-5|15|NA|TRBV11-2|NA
TGTGCCAGCAGCCCTATTCGTAGGACCAAAGAGACCCAGTACTTC
CASSPIRRTKETQYF
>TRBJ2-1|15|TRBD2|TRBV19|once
TGTGCCAGTAGTATGGCTAGCGGGGGGATCATAGGGCAGTTCTTC
CASSMASGGIIGQFF
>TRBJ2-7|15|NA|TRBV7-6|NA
TGTGCCAGCAGCTTATCCGGGGACATTGGAGGCGAGCAGTACTTC
CASSLSGDIGGEQYF
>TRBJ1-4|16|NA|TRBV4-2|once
TGTGCCAGCAGCCCCAACCCAGGGGTAACTAATGAAAAACTGTTTTTT
CASSPNPGVTNEKLFF
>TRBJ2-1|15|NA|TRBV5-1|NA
TGCGCCAGCAGCTTCGCTCAAGACAGGACCAATGAGCAGTTCTTC
CASSFAQDRTNEQFF
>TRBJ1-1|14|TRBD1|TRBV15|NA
TGTGCCACCAGCAGAGATCCAGGACAGGAGGACGTTTTCTTT
CATSRDPGQEDVFF
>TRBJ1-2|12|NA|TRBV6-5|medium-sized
TGTGCCAGCTTCTCGACAGGTGCTGGCTACACCTTC
CASFSTGAGYTF
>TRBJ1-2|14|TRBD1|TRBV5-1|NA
TGCGCCAGCAGCTCAACAGGGGCGGGCTATGGCTACACCTTC
CASSSTGAGYGYTF
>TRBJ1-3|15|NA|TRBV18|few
TGTGCCAGCTCACCACCGGGGGGCACCCGAAACACCATATATTTT
CASSPPGGTRNTIYF
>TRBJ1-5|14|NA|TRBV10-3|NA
TGTGCCATCAGTGACGGAGGGGCCCGGGAGCCCCAGCATTTT
CAISDGGAREPQHF
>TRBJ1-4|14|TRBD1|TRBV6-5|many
TGTGCCAGCAGTTACTCGAACAGGGGGGTAAAACTGTTTTTT
CASSYSNRGVKLFF
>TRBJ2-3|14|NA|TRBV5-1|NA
TGCGCCAGCAGCGCAAGGACTGGGGGGGATACGCAGTATTTT
CASSARTGGDTQYF
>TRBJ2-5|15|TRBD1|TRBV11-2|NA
TGTGCCAGCAGCTTGGGGACAGGGGCGAGGGAGACCCAGTACTTC
CASSLGTGARETQYF
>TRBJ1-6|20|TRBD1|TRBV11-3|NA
TGTGCCAGCAGCTTAGATGGCCGGGACAGGCGCGTCTCCTATAATTCACCCCTCCACTTT
CASSLDGRDRRVSYNSPLHF
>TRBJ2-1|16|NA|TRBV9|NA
TGTGCCAGCAGCGTAGGGCTCCACCGGGACAACAATGAGCAGTTCTTC
CASSVGLHRDNNEQFF
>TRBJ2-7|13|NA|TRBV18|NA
TGTGCCAGCTCACCAGGGGCAACGGACGAGCAGTACTTC
CASSPGATDEQYF
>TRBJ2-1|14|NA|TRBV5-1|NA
TGCGCCAACCTTAGGGAAAGCACCTACAATGAGCAGTTCTTC
CANLRESTYNEQFF
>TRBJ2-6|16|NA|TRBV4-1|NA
TGCGCCAGCAGCCCCCATACAGTCTCTGGGGCCAACGTCCTGACTTTC
CASSPHTVSGANVLTF
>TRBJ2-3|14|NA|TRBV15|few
TGTGCCACCAGCAGAGTCCCTGTCACAGATACGCAGTATTTT
CATSRVPVTDTQYF
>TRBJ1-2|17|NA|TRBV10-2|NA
TGCGCCAGCAGTGAGTATTCCCCGACCTCGGGGGACTATGGCTACACCTTC
CASSEYSPTSGDYGYTF
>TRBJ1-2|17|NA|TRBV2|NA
TGTGCCAGCAGTGATGTCACCTTAGGCACCGCTAACTATGGCTACACCTTC
CASSDVTLGTANYGYTF
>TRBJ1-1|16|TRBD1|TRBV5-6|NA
TGTGCCAGCAGCGCCCGGGACAGGCCCCCGAACACTGAAGCTTTCTTT
CASSARDRPPNTEAFF
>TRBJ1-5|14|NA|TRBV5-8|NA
TGTGCCAGCAGCTTCCACGGGGGGATTAGGCCCCAGCATTTT
CASSFHGGIRPQHF
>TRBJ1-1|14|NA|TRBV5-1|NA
TGCGCCAGCAGCTGGGCCAGGGGGAACACTGAAGCTTTCTTT
CASSWARGNTEAFF
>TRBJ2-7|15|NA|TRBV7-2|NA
TGTGCCAGCAGCTTAGTATCAGACCTAGCCTACGAGCAGTACTTC
CASSLVSDLAYEQYF
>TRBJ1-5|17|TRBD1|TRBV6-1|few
TGTGCCAGCGGTGGAACCGGTGGGACAGGGATGAATCAGCCCCAGCATTTT
CASGGTGGTGMNQPQHF
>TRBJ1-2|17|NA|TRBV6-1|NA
TGTGCCAGCAGTGAAGCTGGGGCAGGCCGCCCGTTTAGGGGCTACACCTTC
CASSEAGAGRPFRGYTF
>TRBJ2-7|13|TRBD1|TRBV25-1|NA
TGTGCCAGCTCAAGACAGGGGGCCAACGAGCAGTACTTC
CASSRQGANEQYF
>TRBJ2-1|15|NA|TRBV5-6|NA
TGTGCCAGCAGCTTGGTTTTTCCTTCCTACAATGAGCAGTTCTTC
CASSLVFPSYNEQFF
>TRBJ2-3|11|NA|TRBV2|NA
TGTGCCAGCATGGCGGGGGATACGCAGTATTTT
CASMAGDTQYF
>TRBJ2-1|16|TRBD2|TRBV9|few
TGTGCCAGCAGCCCGAGGACTAGCGGGGGCTCCAATGAGCAGTTCTTC
CASSPRTSGGSNEQFF
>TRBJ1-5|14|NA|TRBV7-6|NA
TGTGCCAGCAGCCTCCGGGACCCCAATCAGCCCCAGCATTTT
CASSLRDPNQPQHF
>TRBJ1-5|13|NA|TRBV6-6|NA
TGTGCCAGCAGCCGCCCGGGGGGAGGGCCCCAGCATTTT
CASSRPGGGPQHF
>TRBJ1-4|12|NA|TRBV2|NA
TGTGCCAGCAGTGAACAGGATGAAAAACTGTTTTTT
CASSEQDEKLFF
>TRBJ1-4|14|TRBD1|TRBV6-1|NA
TGTGCCAGCAGTTCACAGGGGGCGCGGGAAAAACTGTTTTTT
CASSSQGAREKLFF
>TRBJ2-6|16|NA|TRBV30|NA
TGTGCCTGGAACCTGCTGGGAGGCAGTGGGGCCAACGTCCTGACTTTC
CAWNLLGGSGANVLTF
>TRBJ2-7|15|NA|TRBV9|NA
TGTGCCAGCAGCGTAGGTGGCTCCTCCAACTACGAGCAGTACTTC
CASSVGGSSNYEQYF
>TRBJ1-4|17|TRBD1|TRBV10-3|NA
TGTGCCATCAGTCCGACACAAACAGGGGTAACTTCTGAAAAACTGTTTTTT
CAISPTQTGVTSEKLFF
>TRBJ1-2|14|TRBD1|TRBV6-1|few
TGTGCCAGCAGTTTCAGAGGGGGCCATGATGGCTACACCTTC
CASSFRGGHDGYTF
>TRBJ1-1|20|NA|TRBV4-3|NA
TGCGCCAGCAGCCAAGATTCGTTAGGGGCAGCGAACGTTATGAACACTGAAGCTTTCTTT
CASSQDSLGAANVMNTEAFF
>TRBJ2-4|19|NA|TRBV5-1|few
TGCGCCAGCAGCTTGGTATACGCAGGGGAGGAAGGAGCCAAAAACATTCAGTACTTC
CASSLVYAGEEGAKNIQYF
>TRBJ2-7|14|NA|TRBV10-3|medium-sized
TGTGCCATCAGCGGGACACGGAGCTCCTACGAGCAGTACTTC
CAISGTRSSYEQYF
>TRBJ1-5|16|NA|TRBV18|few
TGTGCCAGCTCACCACCGCCCAACAGTAGCAATCAGCCCCAGCATTTT
CASSPPPNSSNQPQHF
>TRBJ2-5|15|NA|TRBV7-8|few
TGTGCCAGCAGCTTAGCGGACACCCGCCAAGAGACCCAGTACTTC
CASSLADTRQETQYF
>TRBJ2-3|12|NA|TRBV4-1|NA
TGCGCCAGCAGCCACAAAGTAGATACGCAGTATTTT
CASSHKVDTQYF
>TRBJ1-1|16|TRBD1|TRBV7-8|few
TGTGCCAGCAGCTACTACAGGGGTAGATACAACACTGAAGCTTTCTTT
CASSYYRGRYNTEAFF
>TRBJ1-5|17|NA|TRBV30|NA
TGTGCCTGGAGTGGCAGGGCTTTAGCGGGGAACAATCAGCCCCAGCATTTT
CAWSGRALAGNNQPQHF
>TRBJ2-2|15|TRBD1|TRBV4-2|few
TGTGCCAGCAGCCCGGGACAGGGGTATGCCGGGGAGCTGTTTTTT
CASSPGQGYAGELFF
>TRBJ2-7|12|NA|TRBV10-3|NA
TGTGCCATCAGTGAAGGAGGGGACGAGCAGTACTTC
CAISEGGDEQYF
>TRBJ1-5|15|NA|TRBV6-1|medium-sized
TGTGCCAGCAGTCCGGACGGAGCCAGCAATCAGCCCCAGCATTTT
CASSPDGASNQPQHF